This TCR beta chain was identified during a study of cytomegalovirus exposure and HLA in healthy donors. 13 Jbeta primers and 60 Vbeta primers were used for the PCR. The data were produced by immunoSEQ multiplex PCR, yet TCRdb's version contains in-frame clones alone and is incomplete. The data contain roughly 130,000 clones, 75% to 85% of them seen just once; the ten biggest clones take up over 2.5%. Findings of the study overall: Analysis was carried out at a later point, and it linked a missense DCLRE1C variant to TCR beta V- and J-gene trimming.

In regard to this clone: What it binds is unknown.

Trimming cost V 4 bases and J 9 bases; bases outside gene matches: 8. The V gene's germline CDR1 is SGDLS and CDR2 YYNGEE. The CDR3 totals 15 residues. The sample was PBMCs. This clonotype was sampled from a male donor in good health and CMV-seronegative. The J gene is TRBJ2-1, the V gene TRBV9; 12 positions agree with TRBD2. In DNA, the CDR3 is TGTGCCAGCAGCCCACGGACTAGCGGGGTTGGTGAGCAGTTCTTC. Protein product: CASSPRTSGVGEQFF.